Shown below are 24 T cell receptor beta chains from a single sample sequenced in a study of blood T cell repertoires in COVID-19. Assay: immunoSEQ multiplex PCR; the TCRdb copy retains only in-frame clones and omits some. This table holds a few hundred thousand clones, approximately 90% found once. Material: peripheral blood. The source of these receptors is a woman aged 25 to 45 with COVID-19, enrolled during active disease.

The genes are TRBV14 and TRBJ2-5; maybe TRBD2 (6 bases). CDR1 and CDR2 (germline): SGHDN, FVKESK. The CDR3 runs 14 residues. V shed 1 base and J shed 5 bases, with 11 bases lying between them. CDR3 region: CASSQVTGVETQYF. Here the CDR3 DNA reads TGTGCCAGCAGCCAAGTGACGGGGGTTGAGACCCAGTACTTC.

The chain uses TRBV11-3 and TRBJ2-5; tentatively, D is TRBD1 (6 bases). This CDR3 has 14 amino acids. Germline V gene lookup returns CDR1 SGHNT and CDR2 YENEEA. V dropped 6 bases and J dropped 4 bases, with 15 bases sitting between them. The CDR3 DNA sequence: TGTGCCAGCAGAGATAACAGGGTGCGAGAGACCCAGTACTTC. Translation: CASRDNRVRETQYF.

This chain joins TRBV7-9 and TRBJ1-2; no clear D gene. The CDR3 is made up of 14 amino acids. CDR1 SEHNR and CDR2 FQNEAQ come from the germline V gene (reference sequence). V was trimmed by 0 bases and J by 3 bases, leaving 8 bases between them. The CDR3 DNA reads TGTGCCAGCAGCTTAGCTCAGTACGACTATGGCTACACCTTC. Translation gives CASSLAQYDYGYTF.

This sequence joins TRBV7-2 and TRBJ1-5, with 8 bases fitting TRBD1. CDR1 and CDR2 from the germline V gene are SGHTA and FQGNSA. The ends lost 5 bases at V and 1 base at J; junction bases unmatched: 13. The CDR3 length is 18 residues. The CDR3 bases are TGTGCCAGCAGCCCCCTCCCATCAGGGGGCCTAAGCAATCAGCCCCAGCATTTT. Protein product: CASSPLPSGGLSNQPQHF.

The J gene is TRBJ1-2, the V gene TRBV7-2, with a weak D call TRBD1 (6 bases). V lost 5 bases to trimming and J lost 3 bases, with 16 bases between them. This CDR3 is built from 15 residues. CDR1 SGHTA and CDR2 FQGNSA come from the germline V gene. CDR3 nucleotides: TGTGCCAGCAGCCCGAGCGGGGGCGGTTACTATGGCTACACCTTC. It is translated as CASSPSGGGYYGYTF.

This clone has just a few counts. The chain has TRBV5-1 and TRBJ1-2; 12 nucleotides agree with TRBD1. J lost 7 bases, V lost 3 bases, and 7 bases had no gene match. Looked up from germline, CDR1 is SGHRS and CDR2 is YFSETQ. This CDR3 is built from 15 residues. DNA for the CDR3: TGCGCCAGCAGCTGGCCGGGACAGGGGGCGCCTGGCTACACCTTC. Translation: CASSWPGQGAPGYTF.

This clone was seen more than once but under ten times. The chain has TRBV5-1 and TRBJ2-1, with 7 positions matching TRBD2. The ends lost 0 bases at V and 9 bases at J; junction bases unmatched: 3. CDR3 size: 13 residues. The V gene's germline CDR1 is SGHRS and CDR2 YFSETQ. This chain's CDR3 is CASSLGGGREQFF. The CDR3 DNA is TGCGCCAGCAGCTTGGGCGGGGGTCGTGAGCAGTTCTTC.

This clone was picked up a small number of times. The CDR3 bases are TGTGCCAGCAGCCAAGAGGGAGTTCTAGCGGTACAAGAGACCCAGTACTTC. This codes for CASSQEGVLAVQETQYF. The rearrangement links TRBV3-1 (or the pseudogene TRBV3-2) to TRBJ2-5, with 7 bases fitting TRBD2. Germline V CDR1 and CDR2: LGHDT, YNNKEL (reference sequence). The length of the CDR3 is 17 residues. V dropped 0 bases and J dropped 2; count of bases not matched to a gene: 9.

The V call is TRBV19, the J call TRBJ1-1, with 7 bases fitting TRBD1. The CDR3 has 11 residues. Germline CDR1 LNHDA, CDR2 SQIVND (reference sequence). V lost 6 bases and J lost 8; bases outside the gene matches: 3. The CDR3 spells CASRSTGEAFF. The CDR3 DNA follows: TGTGCCAGTAGATCGACAGGGGAAGCTTTCTTT. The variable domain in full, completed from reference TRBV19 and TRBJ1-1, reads DGGITQSPKYLFRKEGQNVTLSCEQNLNHDAMYWYRQDPGQGLRLIYYSQIVNDFQKGDIAEGYSVSREKKESFPLTVTSAQKNPTAFYLCASRSTGEAFFGQGTRLTVV.

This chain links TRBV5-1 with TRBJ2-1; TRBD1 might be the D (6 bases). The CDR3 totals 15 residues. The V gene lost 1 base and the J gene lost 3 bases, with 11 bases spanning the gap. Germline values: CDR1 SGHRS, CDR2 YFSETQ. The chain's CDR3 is CASSLLGAVYNEQFF. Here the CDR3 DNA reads TGCGCCAGCAGCTTGCTGGGGGCAGTCTACAATGAGCAGTTCTTC.

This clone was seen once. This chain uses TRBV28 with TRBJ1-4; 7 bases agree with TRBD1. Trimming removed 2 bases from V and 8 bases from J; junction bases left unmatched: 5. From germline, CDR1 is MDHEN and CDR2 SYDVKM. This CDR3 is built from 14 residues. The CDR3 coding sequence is TGTGCCAGCAGTTTAGGTAGGGGGCCCGAAAAACTGTTTTTT. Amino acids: CASSLGRGPEKLFF.

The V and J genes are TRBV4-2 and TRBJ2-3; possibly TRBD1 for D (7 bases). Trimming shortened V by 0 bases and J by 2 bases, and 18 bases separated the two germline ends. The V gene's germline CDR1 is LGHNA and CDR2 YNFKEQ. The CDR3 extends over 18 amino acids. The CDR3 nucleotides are TGTGCCAGCAGCCAAGATGGGCGGGACAGCAAGTTCACAGATACGCAGTATTTT. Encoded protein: CASSQDGRDSKFTDTQYF.

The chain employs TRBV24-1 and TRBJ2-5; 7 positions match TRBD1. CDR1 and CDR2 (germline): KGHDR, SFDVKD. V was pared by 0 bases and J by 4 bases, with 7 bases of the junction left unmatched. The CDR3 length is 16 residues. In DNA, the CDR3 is TGTGCCACCAGTGATTTGCACAGGGGTGGGGGAGAGACCCAGTACTTC. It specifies CATSDLHRGGGETQYF.

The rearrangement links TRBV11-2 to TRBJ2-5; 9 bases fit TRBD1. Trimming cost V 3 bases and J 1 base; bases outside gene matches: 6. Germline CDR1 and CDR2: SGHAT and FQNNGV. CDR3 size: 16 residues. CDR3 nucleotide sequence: TGTGCCAGCAGCTTTCCCTTGACAGGGGGCCAAGAGACCCAGTACTTC. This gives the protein CASSFPLTGGQETQYF.

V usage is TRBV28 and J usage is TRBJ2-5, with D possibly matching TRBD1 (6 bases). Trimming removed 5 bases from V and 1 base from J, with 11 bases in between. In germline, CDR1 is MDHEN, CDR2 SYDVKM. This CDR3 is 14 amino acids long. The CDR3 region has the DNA TGTGCCAGCAGTGGTGGGGGCTTCCAAGAGACCCAGTACTTC. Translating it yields CASSGGGFQETQYF.

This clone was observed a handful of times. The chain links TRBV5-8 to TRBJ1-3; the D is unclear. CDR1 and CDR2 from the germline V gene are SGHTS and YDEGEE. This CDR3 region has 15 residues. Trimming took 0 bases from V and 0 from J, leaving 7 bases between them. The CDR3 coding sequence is TGTGCCAGCAGCTTGGGAGATATCTCTGGAAACACCATATATTTT. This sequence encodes CASSLGDISGNTIYF.

For the CDR3, the DNA is TGTGCCTGGAGTGTACAGGGCGTTTCACCCCTCCACTTT. This gives the protein CAWSVQGVSPLHF. The rearrangement uses TRBV30 and TRBJ1-6; a weak D match, TRBD1 (6 bases). V gave up 0 bases and J gave up 9 bases, with 9 bases separating them. The CDR3 totals 13 residues. Per the germline V gene, CDR1 is GTSNPN and CDR2 is SVGIG (reference sequence).

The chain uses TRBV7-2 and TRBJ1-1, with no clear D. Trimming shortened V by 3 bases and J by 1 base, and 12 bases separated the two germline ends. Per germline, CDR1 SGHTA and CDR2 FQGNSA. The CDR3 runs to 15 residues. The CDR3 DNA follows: TGTGCCAGCAGCTTTCAACCTCGGGGGAACACTGAAGCTTTCTTT. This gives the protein CASSFQPRGNTEAFF.

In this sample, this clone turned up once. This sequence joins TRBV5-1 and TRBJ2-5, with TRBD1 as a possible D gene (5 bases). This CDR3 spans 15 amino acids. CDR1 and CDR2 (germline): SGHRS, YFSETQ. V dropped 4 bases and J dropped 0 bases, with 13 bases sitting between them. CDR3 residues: CASSQEAGNQETQYF. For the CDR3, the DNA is TGCGCCAGCAGCCAAGAAGCAGGGAACCAAGAGACCCAGTACTTC.

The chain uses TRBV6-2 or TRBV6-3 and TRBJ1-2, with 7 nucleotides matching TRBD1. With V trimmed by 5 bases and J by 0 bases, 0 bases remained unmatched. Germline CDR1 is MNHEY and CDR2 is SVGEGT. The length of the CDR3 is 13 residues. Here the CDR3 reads CASSGTANYGYTF. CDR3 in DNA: TGTGCCAGCAGTGGGACAGCTAACTATGGCTACACCTTC.

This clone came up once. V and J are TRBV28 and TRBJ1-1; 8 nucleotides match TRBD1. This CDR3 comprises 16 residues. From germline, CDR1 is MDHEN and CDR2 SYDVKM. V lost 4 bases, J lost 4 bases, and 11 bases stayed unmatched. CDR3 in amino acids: CASSSPRQGRGTEAFF. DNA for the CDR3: TGTGCCAGCAGTTCCCCCCGACAGGGGAGGGGCACTGAAGCTTTCTTT.

The CDR3 loop reads CASSPSGDGGYTF. The CDR3 coding sequence is TGTGCCAGCTCACCATCGGGGGACGGTGGCTACACCTTC. The chain joins TRBV18 to TRBJ1-2; D is possibly TRBD1 (5 bases). Trimming shortened V by 2 bases and J by 7 bases, and 11 bases separated the two germline ends. From germline, CDR1 is KGHSH and CDR2 LQKENI. This CDR3 comprises 13 residues.

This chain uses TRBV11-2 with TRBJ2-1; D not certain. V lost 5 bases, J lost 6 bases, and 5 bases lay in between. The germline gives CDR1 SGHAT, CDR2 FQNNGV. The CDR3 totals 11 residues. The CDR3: CASSPGNEQFF. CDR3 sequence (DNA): TGTGCCAGCAGCCCCGGCAATGAGCAGTTCTTC.

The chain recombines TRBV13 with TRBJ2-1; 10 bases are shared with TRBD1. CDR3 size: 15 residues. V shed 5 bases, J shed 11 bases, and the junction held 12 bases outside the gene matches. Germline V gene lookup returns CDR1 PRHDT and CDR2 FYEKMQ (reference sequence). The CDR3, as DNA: TGTGCCAGCAGCACCCGACAGGGGGCGCGAGCAAAGCAGTTCTTC. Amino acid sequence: CASSTRQGARAKQFF.